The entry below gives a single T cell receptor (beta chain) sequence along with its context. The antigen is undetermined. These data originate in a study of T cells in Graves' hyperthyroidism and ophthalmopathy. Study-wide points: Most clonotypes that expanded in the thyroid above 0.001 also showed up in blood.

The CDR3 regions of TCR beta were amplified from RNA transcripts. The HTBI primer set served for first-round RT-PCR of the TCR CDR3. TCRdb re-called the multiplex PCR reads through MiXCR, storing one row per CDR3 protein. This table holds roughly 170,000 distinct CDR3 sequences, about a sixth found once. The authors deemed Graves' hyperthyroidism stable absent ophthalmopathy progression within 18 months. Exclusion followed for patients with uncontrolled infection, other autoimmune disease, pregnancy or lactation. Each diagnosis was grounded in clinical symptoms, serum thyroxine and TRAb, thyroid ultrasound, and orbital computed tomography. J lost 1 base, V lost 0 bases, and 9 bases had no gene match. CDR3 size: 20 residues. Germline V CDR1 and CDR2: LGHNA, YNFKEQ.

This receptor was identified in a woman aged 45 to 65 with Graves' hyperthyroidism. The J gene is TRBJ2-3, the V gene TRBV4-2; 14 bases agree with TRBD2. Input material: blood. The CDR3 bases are TGTGCCAGCAGCCAAGATCCCGGACTAGCGGGGGGTGGAGGCACAGATACGCAGTATTTT. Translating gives CASSQDPGLAGGGGTDTQYF.